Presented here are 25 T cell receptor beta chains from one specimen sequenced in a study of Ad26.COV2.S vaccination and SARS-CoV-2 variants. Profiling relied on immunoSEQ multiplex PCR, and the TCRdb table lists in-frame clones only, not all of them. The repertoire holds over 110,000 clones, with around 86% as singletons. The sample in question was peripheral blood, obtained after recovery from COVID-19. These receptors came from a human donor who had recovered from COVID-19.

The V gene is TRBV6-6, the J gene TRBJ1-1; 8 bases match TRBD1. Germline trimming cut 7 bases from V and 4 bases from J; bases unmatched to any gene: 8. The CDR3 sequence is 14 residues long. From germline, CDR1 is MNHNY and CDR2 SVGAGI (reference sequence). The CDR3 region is CASTIQGESTEAFF. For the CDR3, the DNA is TGTGCCAGCACCATACAGGGGGAGAGCACTGAAGCTTTCTTT.

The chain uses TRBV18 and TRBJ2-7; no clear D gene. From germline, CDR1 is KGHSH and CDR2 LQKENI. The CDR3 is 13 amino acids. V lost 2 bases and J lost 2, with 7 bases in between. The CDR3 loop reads CASSPYDTYEQYF. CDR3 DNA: TGTGCCAGCTCACCATATGATACCTACGAGCAGTACTTC.

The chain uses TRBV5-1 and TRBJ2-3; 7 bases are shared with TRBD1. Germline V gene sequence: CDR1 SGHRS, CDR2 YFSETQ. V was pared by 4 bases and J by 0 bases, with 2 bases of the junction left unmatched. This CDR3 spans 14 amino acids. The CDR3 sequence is CASSRDSSTDTQYF. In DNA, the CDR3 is TGCGCCAGCAGCCGGGACAGTAGCACAGATACGCAGTATTTT.

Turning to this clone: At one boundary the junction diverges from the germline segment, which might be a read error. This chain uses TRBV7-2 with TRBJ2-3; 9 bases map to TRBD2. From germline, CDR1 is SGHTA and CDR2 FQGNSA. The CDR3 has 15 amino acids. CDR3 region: CASSLAGTLTDTQYF. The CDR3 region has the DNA TGTGCCAGCAGCCTAGCGGGGACCCTCACAGATACGCAGTATTTT.

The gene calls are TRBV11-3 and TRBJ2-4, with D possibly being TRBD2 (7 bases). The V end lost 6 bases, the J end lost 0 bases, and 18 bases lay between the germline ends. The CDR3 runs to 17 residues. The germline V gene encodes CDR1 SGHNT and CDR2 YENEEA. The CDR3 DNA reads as TGTGCCAGCAGGAAATCGGGGGGCTGGGTAGCCAAAAACATTCAGTACTTC. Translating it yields CASRKSGGWVAKNIQYF.

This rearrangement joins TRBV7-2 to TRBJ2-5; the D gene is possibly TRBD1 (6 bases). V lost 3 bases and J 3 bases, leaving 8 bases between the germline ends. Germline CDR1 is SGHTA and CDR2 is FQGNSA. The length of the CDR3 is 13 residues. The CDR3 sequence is CASSLDSKETQYF. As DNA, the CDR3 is TGTGCCAGCAGCTTGGACAGTAAAGAGACCCAGTACTTC.

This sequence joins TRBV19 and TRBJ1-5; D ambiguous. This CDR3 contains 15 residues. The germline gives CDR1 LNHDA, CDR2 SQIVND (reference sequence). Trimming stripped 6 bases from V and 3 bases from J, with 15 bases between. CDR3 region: CASRQLTGSNQPQHF. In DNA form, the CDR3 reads TGTGCCAGTAGACAGCTGACTGGTTCCAATCAGCCCCAGCATTTT.

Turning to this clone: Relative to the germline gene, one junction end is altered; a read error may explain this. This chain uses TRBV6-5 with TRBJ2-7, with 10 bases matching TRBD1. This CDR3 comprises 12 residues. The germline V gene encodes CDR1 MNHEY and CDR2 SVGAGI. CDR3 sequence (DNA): TGTGCCTTTCAAAGGAGCGACAGGGGGCGCCGGTTC. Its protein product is CAFQRSDRGRRF.

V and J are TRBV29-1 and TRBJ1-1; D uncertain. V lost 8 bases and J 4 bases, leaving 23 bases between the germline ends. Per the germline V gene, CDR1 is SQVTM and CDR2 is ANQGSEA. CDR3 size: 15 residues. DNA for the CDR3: TGCAGCATAAGCGCCCCGCAGGATCTGGGCACTGAAGCTTTCTTT. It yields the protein CSISAPQDLGTEAFF.

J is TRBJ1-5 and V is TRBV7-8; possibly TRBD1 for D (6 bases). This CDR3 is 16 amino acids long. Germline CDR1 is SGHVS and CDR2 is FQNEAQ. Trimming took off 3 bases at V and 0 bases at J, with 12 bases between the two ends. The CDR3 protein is CASSFLGQNSNQPQHF. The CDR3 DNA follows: TGTGCCAGCAGCTTTCTAGGACAGAATAGCAATCAGCCCCAGCATTTT.

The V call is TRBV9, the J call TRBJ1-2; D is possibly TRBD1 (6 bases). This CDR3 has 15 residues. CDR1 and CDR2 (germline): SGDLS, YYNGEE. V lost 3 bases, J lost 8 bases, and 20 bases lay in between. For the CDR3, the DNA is TGTGCCAGCAGCGGGCGCGCAGGGGCAATGGAAGGCTACACCTTC. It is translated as CASSGRAGAMEGYTF.

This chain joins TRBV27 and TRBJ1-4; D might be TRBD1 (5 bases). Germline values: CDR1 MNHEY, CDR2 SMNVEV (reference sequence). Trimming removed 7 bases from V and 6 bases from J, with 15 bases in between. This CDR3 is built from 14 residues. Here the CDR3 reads CASTPYGGDEKLFF. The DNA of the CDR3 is TGTGCCAGCACTCCTTATGGGGGGGATGAAAAACTGTTTTTT. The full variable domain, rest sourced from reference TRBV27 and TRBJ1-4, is EAQVTQNPRYLITVTGKKLTVTCSQNMNHEYMSWYRQDPGLGLRQIYYSMNVEVTDKGDVPEGYKVSRKEKRNFPLILESPSPNQTSLYFCASTPYGGDEKLFFGSGTQLSVL.

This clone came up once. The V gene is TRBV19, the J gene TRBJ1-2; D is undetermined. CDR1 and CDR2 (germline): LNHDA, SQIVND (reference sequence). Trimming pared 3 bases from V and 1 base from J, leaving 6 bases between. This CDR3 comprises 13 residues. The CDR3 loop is CASSMRNNYGYTF. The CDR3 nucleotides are TGTGCCAGTAGTATGAGAAATAACTATGGCTACACCTTC.

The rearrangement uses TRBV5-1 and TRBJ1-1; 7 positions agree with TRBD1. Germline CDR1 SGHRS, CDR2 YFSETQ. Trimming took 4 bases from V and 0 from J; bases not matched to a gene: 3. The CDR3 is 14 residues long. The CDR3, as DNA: TGCGCCAGCAGCGAGCAGGGGGTGAACACTGAAGCTTTCTTT. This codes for CASSEQGVNTEAFF.

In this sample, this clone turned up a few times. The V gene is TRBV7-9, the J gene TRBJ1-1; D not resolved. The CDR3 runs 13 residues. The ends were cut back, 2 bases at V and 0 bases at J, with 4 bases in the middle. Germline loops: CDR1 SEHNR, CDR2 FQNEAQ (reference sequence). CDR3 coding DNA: TGTGCCAGCAGCTTATATGTGAACACTGAAGCTTTCTTT. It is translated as CASSLYVNTEAFF. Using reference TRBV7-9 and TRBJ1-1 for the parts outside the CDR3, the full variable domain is DTGVSQNPRHKITKRGQNVTFRCDPISEHNRLYWYRQTLGQGPEFLTYFQNEAQLEKSRLLSDRFSAERPKGSFSTLEIQRTEQGDSAMYLCASSLYVNTEAFFGQGTRLTVV.

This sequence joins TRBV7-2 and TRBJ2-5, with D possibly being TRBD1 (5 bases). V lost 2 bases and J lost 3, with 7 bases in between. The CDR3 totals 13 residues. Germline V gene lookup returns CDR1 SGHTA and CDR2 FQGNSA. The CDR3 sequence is CASSLFREETQYF. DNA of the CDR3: TGTGCCAGCAGCTTATTCAGGGAAGAGACCCAGTACTTC.

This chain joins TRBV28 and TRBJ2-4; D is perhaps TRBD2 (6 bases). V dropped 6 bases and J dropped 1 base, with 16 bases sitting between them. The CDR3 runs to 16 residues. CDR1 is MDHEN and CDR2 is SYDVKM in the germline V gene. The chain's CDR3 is CASSLVAGYAKNIQYF. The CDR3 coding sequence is TGTGCCAGCAGCCTCGTGGCGGGGTACGCCAAAAACATTCAGTACTTC.

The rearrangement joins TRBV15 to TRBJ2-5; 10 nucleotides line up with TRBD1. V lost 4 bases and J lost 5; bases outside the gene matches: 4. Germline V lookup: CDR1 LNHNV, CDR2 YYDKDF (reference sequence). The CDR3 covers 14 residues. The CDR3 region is CATSMDRGRETQYF. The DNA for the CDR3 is TGTGCCACCAGCATGGACAGGGGGAGGGAGACCCAGTACTTC.

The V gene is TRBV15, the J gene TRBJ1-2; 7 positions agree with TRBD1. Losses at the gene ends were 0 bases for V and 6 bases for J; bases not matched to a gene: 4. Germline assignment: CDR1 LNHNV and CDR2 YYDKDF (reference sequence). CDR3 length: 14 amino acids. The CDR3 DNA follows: TGTGCCACCAGCAGAGATCGCAGGGGGGATGGCTACACCTTC. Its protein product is CATSRDRRGDGYTF.

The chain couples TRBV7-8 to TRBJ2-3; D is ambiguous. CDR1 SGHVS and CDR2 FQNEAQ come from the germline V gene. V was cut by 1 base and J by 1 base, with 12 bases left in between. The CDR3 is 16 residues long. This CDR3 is CASSLEATGRTDTQYF. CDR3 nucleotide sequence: TGTGCCAGCAGCTTAGAAGCTACGGGTCGCACAGATACGCAGTATTTT.

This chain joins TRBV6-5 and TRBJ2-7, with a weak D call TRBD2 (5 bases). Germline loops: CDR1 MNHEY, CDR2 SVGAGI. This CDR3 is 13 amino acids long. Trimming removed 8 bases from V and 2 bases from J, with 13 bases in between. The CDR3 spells CASRGDSTYEQYF. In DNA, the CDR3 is TGTGCCAGCCGGGGAGACTCTACCTACGAGCAGTACTTC.

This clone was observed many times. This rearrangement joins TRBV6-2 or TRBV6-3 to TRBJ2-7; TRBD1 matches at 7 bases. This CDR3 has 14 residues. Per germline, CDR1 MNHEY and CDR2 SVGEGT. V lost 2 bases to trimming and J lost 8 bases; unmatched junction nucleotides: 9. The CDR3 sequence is CASSYETGRKKQYF. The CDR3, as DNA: TGTGCCAGCAGTTACGAGACAGGGCGGAAAAAGCAGTACTTC.

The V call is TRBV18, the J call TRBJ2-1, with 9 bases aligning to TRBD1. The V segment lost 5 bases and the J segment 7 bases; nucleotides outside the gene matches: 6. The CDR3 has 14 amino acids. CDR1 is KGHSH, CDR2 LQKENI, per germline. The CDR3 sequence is CASSAGTGQNEQFF. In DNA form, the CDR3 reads TGTGCCAGCTCAGCCGGGACAGGGCAAAATGAGCAGTTCTTC.

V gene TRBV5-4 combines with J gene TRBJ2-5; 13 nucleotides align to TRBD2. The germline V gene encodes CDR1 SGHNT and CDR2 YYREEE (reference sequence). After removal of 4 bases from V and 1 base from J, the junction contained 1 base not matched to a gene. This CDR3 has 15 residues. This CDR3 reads CASSRTSGGQETQYF. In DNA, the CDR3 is TGTGCCAGCAGCCGGACTAGCGGGGGCCAAGAGACCCAGTACTTC.

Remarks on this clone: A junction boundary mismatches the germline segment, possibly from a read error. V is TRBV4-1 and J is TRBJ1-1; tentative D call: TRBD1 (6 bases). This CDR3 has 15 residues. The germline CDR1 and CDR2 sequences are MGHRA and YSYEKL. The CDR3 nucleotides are TGCGCCAGCAGCGAAGAAGGGGGGAGAGGGACTGAAGCTTTCTTT. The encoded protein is CASSEEGGRGTEAFF.